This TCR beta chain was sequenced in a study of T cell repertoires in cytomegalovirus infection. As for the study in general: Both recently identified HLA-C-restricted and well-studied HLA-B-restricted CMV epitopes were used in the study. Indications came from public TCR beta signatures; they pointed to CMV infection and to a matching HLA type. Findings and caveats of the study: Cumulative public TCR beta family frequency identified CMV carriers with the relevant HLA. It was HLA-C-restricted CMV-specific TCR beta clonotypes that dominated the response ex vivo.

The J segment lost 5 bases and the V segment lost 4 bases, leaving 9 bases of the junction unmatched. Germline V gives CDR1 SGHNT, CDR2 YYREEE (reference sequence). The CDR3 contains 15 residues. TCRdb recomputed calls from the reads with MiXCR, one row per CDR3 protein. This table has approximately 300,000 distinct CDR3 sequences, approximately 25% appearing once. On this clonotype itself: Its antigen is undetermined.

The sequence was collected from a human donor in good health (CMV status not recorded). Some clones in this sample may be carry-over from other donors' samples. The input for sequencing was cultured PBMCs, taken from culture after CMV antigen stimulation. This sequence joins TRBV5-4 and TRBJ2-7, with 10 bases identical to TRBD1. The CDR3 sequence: CASSPTGTGVHEQYF. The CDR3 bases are TGTGCCAGCAGCCCCACCGGGACAGGGGTCCACGAGCAGTACTTC.